The 27 T cell receptor beta chains given below trace back to one sample, sequenced in a study of CD8+ T cells in alopecia areata. Sequencing templates came from extracted RNA that was reverse transcribed into cDNA. Assay used: immunoSEQ multiplex PCR; TCRdb lists only in-frame clones, some missing. The sample includes around 300,000 clones, roughly 63% seen only once; the top ten take around 0.92%. Regarding treatment: oral pan-JAK inhibitor, 5-10 mg twice daily. The sample consisted of CD4+ T cells sorted from blood, taken at roughly week 53, from a patient treated with tofacitinib. These receptors were taken from a human donor with alopecia areata.

This sequence joins TRBV25-1 and TRBJ2-1; 10 bases agree with TRBD1. The CDR3 consists of 16 residues. V dropped 3 bases and J dropped 0; count of bases not matched to a gene: 2. Germline V gene lookup returns CDR1 MGHDK and CDR2 SYGVNS. The DNA of the CDR3 is TGTGCCAGCAGTGAGGGACAGGGGAGCTCCTACAATGAGCAGTTCTTC. Translation gives CASSEGQGSSYNEQFF.

This clone was detected only a few times. The chain recombines TRBV4-2 with TRBJ2-4; TRBD2 matches at 10 bases. V lost 0 bases and J lost 9; bases outside the gene matches: 8. Germline V gene sequence: CDR1 LGHNA, CDR2 YNFKEQ. This CDR3 comprises 16 residues. CDR3 sequence (DNA): TGTGCCAGCAGCCAAGAGAGCGGGGGGGATAGGGGCATTCAGTACTTC. Its translation: CASSQESGGDRGIQYF.

J is TRBJ2-1 and V is TRBV2; D possibly matches TRBD1 or TRBD2 (5 bases each). Trimming left V 4 bases short and J 1 base short, with 11 bases between. The CDR3 contains 15 residues. Germline V gives CDR1 SNHLY, CDR2 FYNNEI. The CDR3 nucleotides are TGTGCCAGCAGTGCTGAGTGGGGGTCCTACAATGAGCAGTTCTTC. Amino acids: CASSAEWGSYNEQFF. Full variable domain (remainder filled in from reference TRBV2 and TRBJ2-1): EPEVTQTPSHQVTQMGQEVILRCVPISNHLYFYWYRQILGQKVEFLVSFYNNEISEKSEIFDDQFSVERPDGSNFTLKIRSTKLEDSAMYFCASSAEWGSYNEQFFGPGTRLTVL.

This clone was detected only a few times. This rearrangement joins TRBV27 to TRBJ1-2; 7 positions match TRBD1. Germline V gene sequence: CDR1 MNHEY, CDR2 SMNVEV (reference sequence). This CDR3 spans 13 amino acids. V lost 6 bases to trimming and J lost 3 bases; unmatched junction nucleotides: 4. The CDR3 region is CASREQGDYGYTF. CDR3 sequence (DNA): TGTGCCAGCAGGGAGCAGGGGGACTATGGCTACACCTTC.

The chain couples TRBV29-1 to TRBJ1-1, with 8 nucleotides matching TRBD1. V lost 7 bases, J lost 1 base, and 5 bases stayed unmatched. The CDR3 sequence is 13 residues long. CDR1 is SQVTM and CDR2 is ANQGSEA in the germline V gene. The CDR3 reads CSGTDRGNTEAFF. The CDR3 DNA reads as TGCAGCGGGACCGACAGGGGGAACACTGAAGCTTTCTTT.

CDR3 region: CASSQPGLPSREQYF. The CDR3 DNA sequence: TGTGCCAGCAGCCAACCGGGGTTGCCGTCCCGCGAGCAGTACTTC. This rearrangement joins TRBV14 to TRBJ2-7; possible D gene TRBD2, 5 bases. The CDR3 loop spans 15 amino acids. Germline CDR1 is SGHDN and CDR2 is FVKESK. Trimming cost V 2 bases and J 6 bases, with 17 bases left between them. The full variable domain, rest sourced from reference TRBV14 and TRBJ2-7, is EAGVTQFPSHSVIEKGQTVTLRCDPISGHDNLYWYRRVMGKEIKFLLHFVKESKQDESGMPNNRFLAERTGGTYSTLKVQPAELEDSGVYFCASSQPGLPSREQYFGPGTRLTVT.

The rearrangement links TRBV29-1 to TRBJ1-1; weak D call: TRBD1 (5 bases). This CDR3 spans 12 amino acids. Germline assignment: CDR1 SQVTM and CDR2 ANQGSEA. Trimming removed 3 bases at V and 6 bases at J, with 11 bases between. CDR3 region: CSVDWGRAEAFF. The CDR3 DNA follows: TGCAGCGTTGATTGGGGACGGGCTGAAGCTTTCTTT.

The V gene is TRBV18, the J gene TRBJ2-2; unclear D gene. Germline values: CDR1 KGHSH, CDR2 LQKENI. Between the trimmed V and J ends, which lost 3 bases and 0 bases, there was a span of 5 bases. The CDR3 is made up of 14 amino acids. DNA of the CDR3: TGTGCCAGCTCACCTCAGACGAACACCGGGGAGCTGTTTTTT. It encodes CASSPQTNTGELFF.

The chain uses TRBV7-8 and TRBJ2-5, with 7 bases that match TRBD2. CDR3 length: 17 residues. The germline gives CDR1 SGHVS, CDR2 FQNEAQ. Germline trimming cut 0 bases from V and 2 bases from J; bases unmatched to any gene: 9. The CDR3 region is CASSLAGDLAAQETQYF. The CDR3 bases are TGTGCCAGCAGCTTAGCGGGGGATCTAGCGGCTCAAGAGACCCAGTACTTC.

The chain recombines TRBV6-5 with TRBJ2-1, with TRBD2 matching 7 bases. CDR1 and CDR2 from the germline V gene are MNHEY and SVGAGI. The ends lost 6 bases at V and 3 bases at J; junction bases unmatched: 11. CDR3 length: 16 amino acids. The CDR3 is CASRYTTGGNYNEQFF. CDR3 sequence (DNA): TGTGCCAGCAGGTACACGACGGGGGGAAACTACAATGAGCAGTTCTTC.

This clone was counted only a few times. The V and J genes are TRBV29-1 and TRBJ2-4; maybe TRBD2 (5 bases). This CDR3 region has 15 residues. Trimming pared 5 bases from V and 0 bases from J, leaving 14 bases between. Germline V gene sequence: CDR1 SQVTM, CDR2 ANQGSEA. CDR3 region: CSVLAGPPAKNIQYF. As DNA, the CDR3 is TGCAGCGTTCTAGCTGGGCCACCAGCCAAAAACATTCAGTACTTC.

The V call is TRBV5-1, the J call TRBJ1-2; no clear D gene. Germline V gene data show CDR1 as SGHRS and CDR2 as YFSETQ. The V and J ends lost 3 bases and 0 bases respectively, with 6 bases between them. The CDR3 runs to 13 residues. Written as DNA, the CDR3 is TGCGCCAGCAGCTACCAGGCTAACTATGGCTACACCTTC. Its translation is CASSYQANYGYTF.

V gene TRBV9 combines with J gene TRBJ2-3, with D uncertain. CDR3 length equals 14 residues. The V end lost 2 bases, the J end lost 3 bases, and 10 bases lay between the germline ends. Germline CDR1 is SGDLS and CDR2 is YYNGEE. In DNA form, the CDR3 reads TGTGCCAGCAGCGTCCGGGCTACGACAGATACGCAGTATTTT. Translation: CASSVRATTDTQYF.

V gene TRBV29-1 combines with J gene TRBJ2-3; maybe TRBD1 (6 bases). There are 12 residues in the CDR3. From germline, CDR1 is SQVTM and CDR2 ANQGSEA. Trimming cost V 7 bases and J 7 bases, with 15 bases left between them. CDR3 bases: TGCAGCGCTGTCGTCCAGGGGAATACGCAGTATTTT. Amino acids: CSAVVQGNTQYF.

The chain combines TRBV4-2 with TRBJ2-4; D gene ambiguous. Germline V gene lookup returns CDR1 LGHNA and CDR2 YNFKEQ. The CDR3 has 16 residues. V was trimmed by 0 bases and J by 3 bases, leaving 12 bases between them. CDR3 DNA: TGTGCCAGCAGCCAAGAATCAACCACCCGCAAAAACATTCAGTACTTC. It codes for CASSQESTTRKNIQYF.

This chain uses TRBV5-1 with TRBJ2-1; no clear D. The length of the CDR3 is 13 residues. CDR1 SGHRS and CDR2 YFSETQ come from the germline V gene. Trimming cost V 2 bases and J 6 bases, with 9 bases left between them. DNA of the CDR3: TGCGCCAGCAGCTTTTTGGAATCCAATGAGCAGTTCTTC. Translating it yields CASSFLESNEQFF.

This sequence joins TRBV2 and TRBJ2-5, with D perhaps matching TRBD1 (5 bases). The V and J ends lost 6 bases and 4 bases respectively, with 9 bases between them. The CDR3 is made up of 12 amino acids. Per the germline V gene, CDR1 is SNHLY and CDR2 is FYNNEI. CDR3: CASRGRRETQYF. CDR3 bases: TGTGCCAGCAGGGGGCGGCGAGAGACCCAGTACTTC.

The chain links TRBV10-2 to TRBJ2-5; D uncertain. Trimming removed 3 bases at V and 2 bases at J, with 4 bases between. The germline V gene encodes CDR1 WSHSY and CDR2 SAAADI. The CDR3 length is 12 residues. The CDR3 DNA is TGCGCCAGCAGTGACATACAAGAGACCCAGTACTTC. Protein sequence: CASSDIQETQYF.

This clone was detected once. The V and J genes are TRBV11-2 and TRBJ2-4, with D unclear. V shed 1 base and J shed 8 bases, with 3 bases lying between them. From germline, CDR1 is SGHAT and CDR2 FQNNGV. There are 11 residues in the CDR3. CDR3 sequence (DNA): TGTGCCAGCAGCTTAGCGGACATTCAGTACTTC. Translated: CASSLADIQYF.

The chain employs TRBV9 and TRBJ1-6; TRBD1 agrees at 8 bases. The J segment lost 7 bases and the V segment lost 3 bases, leaving 9 bases of the junction unmatched. The CDR3 sequence is 16 residues long. Looked up from germline, CDR1 is SGDLS and CDR2 is YYNGEE. The CDR3 here is CASSGRRDRRNSPLHF. In nucleotides, the CDR3 is TGTGCCAGCAGCGGTCGACGGGACAGGCGAAATTCACCCCTCCACTTT.

This clone was counted between two and nine times. The chain joins TRBV30 to TRBJ2-5; no firm D call. Germline CDR1 and CDR2: GTSNPN and SVGIG (reference sequence). The length of the CDR3 is 13 residues. Trimming removed 2 bases from V and 2 bases from J, with 9 bases in between. The DNA for the CDR3 is TGTGCCTGGAGTACAAGTATACAAGAGACCCAGTACTTC. This sequence encodes CAWSTSIQETQYF.

This chain joins TRBV4-3 and TRBJ2-1, with TRBD2 matching 8 bases. Trimming at V came to 0 bases and at J to 3 bases, leaving 4 bases not matched to a gene. CDR1 and CDR2 (germline): LGHNA, YSLEER. The CDR3 contains 16 residues. CDR3 in amino acids: CASSQEPRGVYNEQFF. In DNA, the CDR3 is TGCGCCAGCAGCCAAGAGCCGCGGGGGGTCTACAATGAGCAGTTCTTC.

J is TRBJ2-2 and V is TRBV5-1; D is unclear. Trimming removed 3 bases from V and 4 bases from J, with 4 bases in between. The CDR3 spans 12 residues. Germline V lookup: CDR1 SGHRS, CDR2 YFSETQ. The CDR3 protein is CASSSTTGELFF. CDR3 nucleotide sequence: TGCGCCAGCAGCTCGACCACCGGGGAGCTGTTTTTT.

The chain combines TRBV2 with TRBJ1-2; 10 bases map to TRBD1. Germline V gene lookup returns CDR1 SNHLY and CDR2 FYNNEI. There are 14 residues in the CDR3. The J segment lost 5 bases and the V segment lost 8 bases, leaving 8 bases of the junction unmatched. CDR3 coding DNA: TGTGCCAGCCTACCCCGGACAGGGGGGTATGGCTACACCTTC. It specifies CASLPRTGGYGYTF.

The chain joins TRBV14 to TRBJ2-5; 7 bases match TRBD1. The CDR3 runs 14 residues. Germline values: CDR1 SGHDN, CDR2 FVKESK. The V gene end was trimmed by 3 bases and the J gene end by 1 base; junction bases not matched to a gene: 2. The CDR3 reads CASSHGTVQETQYF. DNA for the CDR3: TGTGCCAGCAGCCATGGGACAGTCCAAGAGACCCAGTACTTC. Drawing the rest from reference TRBV14 and TRBJ2-5, the complete variable domain is EAGVTQFPSHSVIEKGQTVTLRCDPISGHDNLYWYRRVMGKEIKFLLHFVKESKQDESGMPNNRFLAERTGGTYSTLKVQPAELEDSGVYFCASSHGTVQETQYFGPGTRLLVL.

As regards this clone: At one end, the junction sequence differs from germline, possibly due to a read error. The CDR3 DNA sequence: TGTGCCTGGACCGATGGGAGTGAAAAACTGGTTTTT. This translates into CAWTDGSEKLVF. The rearrangement uses TRBV30 and TRBJ1-4, with D unclear. Germline V CDR1 and CDR2: GTSNPN, SVGIG (reference sequence). The CDR3 has 12 residues.

This clone occurred a few times. This sample also contains other DNA sequences that code for the same CDR3. The chain is built from TRBV7-9 and TRBJ1-2, with D possibly matching TRBD1 (6 bases). Germline CDR1 is SEHNR and CDR2 is FQNEAQ (reference sequence). Trimming removed 0 bases from V and 5 bases from J, with 7 bases in between. This CDR3 region has 13 residues. DNA of the CDR3: TGTGCCAGCAGCTTAGCGGACAGATATGGCTACACCTTC. As protein: CASSLADRYGYTF.